This T cell receptor (beta chain) was found in a study of CD8 T cells in Susac syndrome. With random hexamers, about 0.5 to 1 ug RNA was reverse transcribed. Amplification of TCR beta CDR3 spanned 54 Vbeta and 13 Jbeta via immunoSEQ multiplex PCR. TCRdb redid the calling of the immunoSEQ multiplex PCR reads with MiXCR, one entry per CDR3 protein. The repertoire holds around 170,000 distinct CDR3 sequences, with 92% as singletons. This clonotype was picked up one time. Source material: CD4+ T cells from PBMCs. This clonotype originated in a human donor in good health.

This CDR3 reads CASSGGNYNEQFF. In DNA form, the CDR3 reads TGCGCCAGCAGCGGCGGGAACTACAATGAGCAGTTCTTC. The V and J genes are TRBV5-1 and TRBJ2-1, with a weak D call TRBD2 (6 bases). Germline assignment: CDR1 SGHRS and CDR2 YFSETQ. Trimming stripped 4 bases from V and 3 bases from J, with 8 bases between. CDR3 length equals 13 residues. Together with reference TRBV5-1 and TRBJ2-1, the CDR3 gives the full variable domain: KAGVTQTPRYLIKTRGQQVTLSCSPISGHRSVSWYQQTPGQGLQFLFEYFSETQRNKGNFPGRFSGRQFSNSRSEMNVSTLELGDSALYLCASSGGNYNEQFFGPGTRLTVL.